These 2 T cell receptor beta chains originate from one sample sequenced in a study of shared clonotypes between healthy human individuals. TCRdb keeps only in-frame clones here, not all; method: immunoSEQ multiplex PCR. The repertoire holds fewer than 600,000 clones, with roughly three quarters as singletons. Sequencing input: PBMCs. The receptors stem from a woman aged 40-49 years in good health. Some clones in this sample may be carry-over from other donors' samples.

This sequence joins TRBV7-8 and TRBJ2-7, with 7 bases fitting TRBD2. Germline CDR1 reads SGHVS; CDR2 reads FQNEAQ. V shed 0 bases, J shed 4 bases, and the junction held 6 bases outside the gene matches. There are 15 residues in the CDR3. The CDR3 DNA is TGTGCCAGCAGCTTAGCAGTGACAGCGGGGTACGAGCAGTACTTC. This gives the protein CASSLAVTAGYEQYF.

This clone was detected only once. The gene calls are TRBV11-2 and TRBJ2-5; D is unresolved. CDR1 is SGHAT and CDR2 is FQNNGV in the germline V gene. The CDR3 consists of 11 residues. Deletions cut 6 bases from V and 3 bases from J, with 5 bases between. For the CDR3, the DNA is TGTGCCAGCAGACGAGAAGAGACCCAGTACTTC. The encoded protein is CASRREETQYF. The full variable domain, with the rest looked up from reference TRBV11-2 and TRBJ2-5, is EAGVAQSPRYKIIEKRQSVAFWCNPISGHATLYWYQQILGQGPKLLIQFQNNGVVDDSQLPKDRFSAERLKGVDSTLKIQPAKLEDSAVYLCASRREETQYFGPGTRLLVL.